This T cell receptor beta chain derives from a study of early T cells in non-severe SARS-CoV-2 infection. One entry per CDR3 protein results from TCRdb running MiXCR on the 5' RACE reads. The data show tens of thousands of distinct CDR3 sequences, with roughly 12% seen just once and around 2.9% held by the top ten. Germline V lookup: CDR1 MNHEY, CDR2 SVGEGT. The CDR3 loop spans 12 amino acids. V shed 8 bases and J shed 7 bases, with 14 bases lying between them. This clonotype was picked up a small number of times. The starting material was whole blood, obtained at baseline. The origin of this receptor is an adult who was a healthcare worker with PCR-confirmed SARS-CoV-2 infection or an uninfected control (not recorded which). The V and J genes are TRBV6-2 or TRBV6-3 and TRBJ1-1; D uncertain. The CDR3 is CASGRRGDEAFF. The CDR3 DNA is TGTGCCAGCGGACGGCGGGGTGATGAAGCTTTCTTT.